This T cell receptor beta chain originates from a study of T cells expressing NK-cell markers. Looking at the study overall: TCR beta repertoires came from sorted CD3+CD56+NKG2C+, CD3+CD56+NKG2C- and CD3+CD56-NKG2C+ T cells. The study, taken as a whole, reports: A range of about 1.0-7.5% of CD8+ T cells consisted of dominant NKG2C+ clonotypes in roughly 6 donors.

The germline V gene encodes CDR1 SNHLY and CDR2 FYNNEI. The CDR3 has 15 amino acids. TCRdb reanalyzed the 5' RACE reads, giving one entry per CDR3 protein sequence and no DNA. The sample is made up of 400,000 to 550,000 distinct CDR3 sequences, and the top ten hold 6% to 8% of it. A note on this clonotype: Its matching antigen is unknown.

The sequencing sample was made of blood T cells: a sorted CD56 or NKG2C T cell subset, CD4+ or CD8+ T cells, or bulk PBMC T cells (not recorded which). The source is a woman between 18 and 75 years old in good health. The J gene is TRBJ2-1, the V gene TRBV2. The CDR3 here is CASSDRSDSYNEQFF.